This passage covers 9 T cell receptor beta chains from one sample sequenced in a study of sequential checkpoint blockade in melanoma. Treatment noted: randomized to nivolumab then ipilimumab (arm A) or the reverse (arm B). Sequenced by immunoSEQ multiplex PCR; TCRdb stores in-frame clones only, minus some. The sample consists of 6,500 or so clones, 25% to 30% of them appearing once. Sequenced here: tumor tissue (inferred from file names), sampled from a patient given nivolumab and ipilimumab in sequence. The receptors derive from a human donor with melanoma.

V is TRBV19 and J is TRBJ2-1, with 8 bases that match TRBD1. Losses at the gene ends were 7 bases for V and 16 bases for J; bases not matched to a gene: 12. The CDR3 is 12 amino acids. Germline-derived CDR1 and CDR2 are LNHDA and SQIVND (reference sequence). CDR3 nucleotide sequence: TGTGCCAGTAAGGGTGCTTTGGACAGGGATTTCTTC. Encoded protein: CASKGALDRDFF.

The chain carries TRBV6-8 and TRBJ2-1; TRBD2 agrees at 12 bases. The length of the CDR3 is 19 residues. Germline assignment: CDR1 MNHGY and CDR2 SAAAGT. The V gene end was trimmed by 6 bases and the J gene end by 0 bases; junction bases not matched to a gene: 12. Here the CDR3 reads CASRSGTSGPPSSYNEQFF. For the CDR3, the DNA is TGTGCCAGCAGATCCGGGACTAGCGGGCCTCCTAGCTCCTACAATGAGCAGTTCTTC.

V and J are TRBV28 and TRBJ2-3; unclear D gene. V lost 1 base, J lost 3 bases, and 5 bases lay in between. The CDR3 has 13 residues. In germline, CDR1 is MDHEN, CDR2 SYDVKM. CDR3 amino acids: CASSLLTTDTQYF. The DNA for the CDR3 is TGTGCCAGCAGTTTATTGACTACAGATACGCAGTATTTT.

This chain joins TRBV19 and TRBJ2-2; D is unresolved. Trimming pared 3 bases from V and 6 bases from J, leaving 8 bases between. Germline-derived CDR1 and CDR2 are LNHDA and SQIVND (reference sequence). The CDR3 totals 13 residues. CDR3 region: CASSIQVAGELFF. The DNA for the CDR3 is TGTGCCAGTAGTATTCAGGTTGCCGGGGAGCTGTTTTTT.

This clone rates as large. This rearrangement joins TRBV18 to TRBJ2-7; D gene uncertain. V was shortened by 0 bases and J by 5 bases, with 5 bases between the two germline ends. Germline lookup yields CDR1 KGHSH and CDR2 LQKENI. The CDR3 has 12 amino acids. The CDR3 DNA reads as TGTGCCAGCTCACCACCGACGGACGAGCAGTACTTC. It translates to CASSPPTDEQYF. Combining the CDR3 with reference TRBV18 and TRBJ2-7 gives the whole variable domain NAGVMQNPRHLVRRRGQEARLRCSPMKGHSHVYWYRQLPEEGLKFMVYLQKENIIDESGMPKERFSAEFPKEGPSILRIQQVVRGDSAAYFCASSPPTDEQYFGPGTRLTVT.

This clone showed up just a few times. The rearrangement uses TRBV7-5 and TRBJ1-3. TRBV7-5 is shown as a pseudogene. The CDR3 has 16 amino acids. DNA for the CDR3: TGTGCCAGCAGCTTGGCCGGGGGGGTCTCTGGAAACACCATATATTTT. This translates into CASSLAGGVSGNTIYF.

The chain joins TRBV15 to TRBJ2-7, with D perhaps TRBD1 (5 bases). Trimming took 0 bases from V and 5 from J, leaving 11 bases between them. In germline, CDR1 is LNHNV, CDR2 YYDKDF (reference sequence). The CDR3 totals 14 residues. The CDR3 is CATSRDRPRDEQYF. CDR3 DNA: TGTGCCACCAGCAGAGATCGCCCCAGGGACGAGCAGTACTTC.

This clone occurred a few times. The same CDR3 can be traced to other DNA sequences in this sample. The chain has TRBV6-8 and TRBJ2-7, with D perhaps TRBD1 or TRBD2 (5 bases each). In germline, CDR1 is MNHGY, CDR2 SAAAGT. The V and J ends lost 5 bases and 5 bases respectively, with 10 bases between them. The CDR3 consists of 12 residues. Written as DNA, the CDR3 is TGTGCCAGCAGTCCCCGGGGCCACGAGCAGTACTTC. Protein: CASSPRGHEQYF.

The chain couples TRBV18 to TRBJ1-4; D call uncertain. This CDR3 region has 15 residues. Germline V gene sequence: CDR1 KGHSH, CDR2 LQKENI. The V gene lost 6 bases and the J gene lost 5 bases, with 16 bases spanning the gap. CDR3 coding DNA: TGTGCCAGCTCTCTACAAAGGGTACAAAATGAAAAACTGTTTTTT. This codes for CASSLQRVQNEKLFF.